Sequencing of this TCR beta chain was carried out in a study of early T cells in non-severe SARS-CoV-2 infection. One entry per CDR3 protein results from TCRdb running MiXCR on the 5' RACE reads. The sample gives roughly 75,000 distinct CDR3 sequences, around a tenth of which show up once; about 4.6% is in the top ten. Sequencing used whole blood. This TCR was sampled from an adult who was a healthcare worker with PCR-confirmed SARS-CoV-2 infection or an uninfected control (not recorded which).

This CDR3 is CSARDPYYEQYF. CDR3 nucleotide sequence: TGCAGTGCTAGGGACCCTTACTACGAGCAGTACTTC. The rearrangement joins TRBV20-1 to TRBJ2-7; D ambiguous. The CDR3 runs 12 residues. Trimming left V 3 bases short and J 3 bases short, with 9 bases between. Germline V gene data show CDR1 as DFQATT and CDR2 as SNEGSKA (reference sequence).